This T cell receptor (beta chain) was recovered during a study of blood T cell repertoires in COVID-19. Study details: Either two negative PCRs, clearance, or symptom resolution qualified Cohort 3 donors as recovered.

Germline loops: CDR1 SEHNR, CDR2 FQNEAQ (reference sequence). The length of the CDR3 is 16 residues. J was trimmed by 3 bases and V by 4 bases; bases with no gene match: 7. In the original processing: Amplification from reference gene primers served as the basis for estimated nucleated cell counts. Produced via immunoSEQ multiplex PCR; TCRdb's table is partial and in-frame only. The V and J calls and clone size were taken over from that table, and D and trimming were inferred from the DNA. The top ten hold 7% to 8.5% of the sample, which has about 210,000 clones, roughly 84% seen once. The sequenced material came from PBMCs or T cells enriched from blood (not recorded which). The V call is TRBV7-9, the J call TRBJ2-3; the match to TRBD1 covers 10 bases. This sequence was found in a man aged 30 to 39 in a cohort exposed to, infected with or recovered from COVID-19 (not recorded which). CDR3 sequence: CASSSTGGGRTDTQYF. The DNA for the CDR3 is TGTGCCAGCAGCTCGACAGGGGGCGGTCGGACAGATACGCAGTATTTT.